These 28 T cell receptor beta chains originate from one sample sequenced in a study of shared clonotypes between healthy human individuals. Profiling relied on immunoSEQ multiplex PCR, and the TCRdb table lists in-frame clones only, not all of them. Among 2,500,000 or so clones listed, roughly 90% were seen once. Sequencing was done on a sample of naive CD4+ T cells from PBMCs. Sample subset: CD45RA+ positively selected. These receptors were obtained from a man in his late teens or twenties in good health. Some clones in this sample may be carry-over from other donors' samples.

The CDR3 loop reads CASSLEGFITDTQYF. CDR3 coding DNA: TGCGCCAGCAGCTTGGAAGGGTTTATCACAGATACGCAGTATTTT. The chain links TRBV5-1 to TRBJ2-3, with no clear D. Germline V gene lookup returns CDR1 SGHRS and CDR2 YFSETQ. Trimming stripped 0 bases from V and 2 bases from J, with 10 bases between. The CDR3 runs to 15 residues.

The chain couples TRBV30 to TRBJ1-5; 7 nucleotides agree with TRBD1. This CDR3 region has 15 residues. The germline gives CDR1 GTSNPN, CDR2 SVGIG (reference sequence). V was clipped by 3 bases and J by 5 bases; unmatched bases: 10. Here the CDR3 DNA reads TGTGCCTGGAGATCACCCGACAGGGACCATCAGCCCCAGCATTTT. This sequence encodes CAWRSPDRDHQPQHF. Variable domain in full (rest from reference TRBV30 and TRBJ1-5): SQTIHQWPATLVQPVGSPLSLECTVEGTSNPNLYWYRQAAGRGLQLLFYSVGIGQISSEVPQNLSASRPQDRQFILSSKKLLLSDSGFYLCAWRSPDRDHQPQHFGDGTRLSIL.

The chain uses TRBV30 and TRBJ2-1; D is unresolved. The germline gives CDR1 GTSNPN, CDR2 SVGIG (reference sequence). Trimming left V 0 bases short and J 5 bases short, with 11 bases between. The CDR3 loop spans 14 amino acids. The CDR3 coding sequence is TGTGCCTGGAGTGTATATCCTAGAGACAATGAGCAGTTCTTC. Its protein product is CAWSVYPRDNEQFF.

The chain has TRBV27 and TRBJ2-3; D possibly corresponds to TRBD1 (5 bases). The CDR3 totals 14 residues. Germline-derived CDR1 and CDR2 are MNHEY and SMNVEV (reference sequence). Trimming shortened V by 7 bases and J by 2 bases, and 13 bases separated the two germline ends. The CDR3 coding sequence is TGTGCCAGCAAAGATAACAGGCACACAGATACGCAGTATTTT. This codes for CASKDNRHTDTQYF.

The V gene is TRBV30, the J gene TRBJ1-3, with D uncertain. The length of the CDR3 is 12 residues. Germline V gives CDR1 GTSNPN, CDR2 SVGIG (reference sequence). V dropped 2 bases and J dropped 4 bases, with 6 bases sitting between them. The CDR3: CAWSSIGNTIYF. CDR3 nucleotides: TGTGCCTGGAGTTCCATAGGAAACACCATATATTTT.

The chain has TRBV6-5 and TRBJ2-3; D gene ambiguous. V lost 6 bases and J 6 bases, leaving 13 bases between the germline ends. The CDR3 loop spans 13 amino acids. CDR1 and CDR2 from the germline V gene are MNHEY and SVGAGI. The CDR3 loop reads CASSKKVLDTQYF. CDR3 bases: TGTGCCAGCAGCAAAAAGGTCTTGGATACGCAGTATTTT.

The chain links TRBV5-1 to TRBJ2-3, with D unresolved. Trimming cost V 4 bases and J 2 bases, with 14 bases left between them. The CDR3 has 15 residues. CDR1 and CDR2 (germline): SGHRS, YFSETQ. Written as DNA, the CDR3 is TGCGCCAGCAGCCCGGACCCGCGAAACACAGATACGCAGTATTTT. This encodes CASSPDPRNTDTQYF. The variable domain in full, with the rest retrieved from reference TRBV5-1 and TRBJ2-3, is KAGVTQTPRYLIKTRGQQVTLSCSPISGHRSVSWYQQTPGQGLQFLFEYFSETQRNKGNFPGRFSGRQFSNSRSEMNVSTLELGDSALYLCASSPDPRNTDTQYFGPGTRLTVL.

This sequence joins TRBV18 and TRBJ2-7; 11 bases match TRBD1. CDR1 is KGHSH and CDR2 is LQKENI in the germline V gene. The CDR3 is 14 amino acids. V lost 3 bases and J lost 6; bases outside the gene matches: 4. CDR3 protein: CASSPAGTGGEQYF. The CDR3 DNA is TGTGCCAGCTCACCGGCCGGGACAGGGGGCGAGCAGTACTTC.

Worth noting for this clone: At the DNA level, this CDR3 is encoded by other sequences in the same sample as well. The chain links TRBV7-3 to TRBJ2-3, with D hard to call. V lost 5 bases and J 0 bases, leaving 3 bases between the germline ends. Germline CDR1 and CDR2: SGHTA and FQGTGA. This CDR3 has 12 amino acids. The CDR3 spells CASSPSTDTQYF. CDR3 nucleotides: TGTGCCAGCAGCCCTAGCACAGATACGCAGTATTTT. Filled out from reference TRBV7-3 and TRBJ2-3, the complete variable domain reads GAGVSQTPSNKVTEKGKYVELRCDPISGHTALYWYRQSLGQGPEFLIYFQGTGAADDSGLPNDRFFAVRPEGSVSTLKIQRTERGDSAVYLCASSPSTDTQYFGPGTRLTVL.

Notes on this clone: At the DNA level, this CDR3 is encoded by other sequences in the same sample as well. This CDR3 is CASGLAGGAYEQYF. As DNA, the CDR3 is TGTGCCAGCGGACTAGCGGGAGGTGCCTACGAGCAGTACTTC. The chain carries TRBV28 and TRBJ2-7; TRBD2 aligns across 14 bases. The germline CDR1 and CDR2 sequences are MDHEN and SYDVKM. The CDR3 totals 14 residues. With V trimmed by 8 bases and J by 2 bases, 2 bases remained unmatched.

The CDR3 region is CASRPQWSSNQPQHF. As DNA, the CDR3 is TGTGCCAGTAGGCCCCAGTGGAGTAGCAATCAGCCCCAGCATTTT. The rearrangement links TRBV19 to TRBJ1-5; D gene uncertain. CDR1 is LNHDA and CDR2 is SQIVND in the germline V gene (reference sequence). V gave up 6 bases and J gave up 0 bases, with 12 bases separating them. The CDR3 covers 15 residues. Combining the CDR3 with reference TRBV19 and TRBJ1-5 gives the whole variable domain DGGITQSPKYLFRKEGQNVTLSCEQNLNHDAMYWYRQDPGQGLRLIYYSQIVNDFQKGDIAEGYSVSREKKESFPLTVTSAQKNPTAFYLCASRPQWSSNQPQHFGDGTRLSIL.

This clone was counted a single time. The V call is TRBV28, the J call TRBJ2-7; 7 bases line up with TRBD1. This CDR3 contains 15 residues. V shed 8 bases and J 0 bases; nucleotides not matched to a gene: 10. The germline V gene has CDR1 MDHEN and CDR2 SYDVKM. DNA for the CDR3: TGTGCCAGCCTTTCTGCCGGGACAGACTCCTACGAGCAGTACTTC. It yields the protein CASLSAGTDSYEQYF.

This clone was seen just once. This chain links TRBV5-1 with TRBJ2-7; 12 nucleotides align to TRBD2. In germline, CDR1 is SGHRS, CDR2 YFSETQ. Trimming removed 3 bases from V and 5 bases from J; junction bases left unmatched: 9. The CDR3 runs to 16 residues. CDR3 sequence (DNA): TGCGCCAGCAGCTCCCCTAGCGGGAGGGCCGAGCACGAGCAGTACTTC. Its protein is CASSSPSGRAEHEQYF.

The chain has TRBV27 and TRBJ1-5; TRBD1 matches 7 bases. Germline V CDR1 and CDR2: MNHEY, SMNVEV (reference sequence). Germline trimming cut 5 bases from V and 6 bases from J; bases unmatched to any gene: 10. The CDR3 has 15 amino acids. CDR3 sequence reads: CASSPGTAGRQPQHF. For the CDR3, the DNA is TGTGCCAGCAGTCCCGGGACAGCGGGTCGTCAGCCCCAGCATTTT.

The V gene is TRBV19, the J gene TRBJ2-1; TRBD1 matches at 10 bases. The length of the CDR3 is 15 residues. The germline V gene encodes CDR1 LNHDA and CDR2 SQIVND (reference sequence). With 10 bases clipped from V and 4 bases from J, the junction kept 10 bases outside the gene matches. This CDR3 reads CATANLGQGYNEQFF. The CDR3 bases are TGTGCCACCGCCAATTTGGGACAGGGGTACAATGAGCAGTTCTTC.

The DNA of the CDR3 is TGTGCCAGCGTAGTAGGACAGGGCCTTCAGCCCCAGCATTTT. Amino acids: CASVVGQGLQPQHF. The chain carries TRBV6-1 and TRBJ1-5; 8 bases are shared with TRBD1. V shed 8 bases, J shed 6 bases, and the junction held 9 bases outside the gene matches. Germline V CDR1 and CDR2: MNHNS, SASEGT. This CDR3 is 14 amino acids long.

The rearrangement links TRBV6-4 to TRBJ2-2; 14 bases are a match to TRBD2. The trim removed 6 bases at V and 1 base at J, leaving 7 bases unmatched. Germline-derived CDR1 and CDR2 are MRHNA and SNTAGT. CDR3 length: 18 amino acids. Here the CDR3 DNA reads TGTGCCAGCAGGCCCGGGACTAGCGGGAGCTTGAACACCGGGGAGCTGTTTTTT. This sequence encodes CASRPGTSGSLNTGELFF.

The chain combines TRBV6-1 with TRBJ1-2, with 9 bases fitting TRBD1. V gave up 4 bases and J gave up 8 bases; unmatched junction bases: 5. From germline, CDR1 is MNHNS and CDR2 SASEGT. This CDR3 comprises 13 residues. The CDR3 DNA sequence: TGTGCCAGCAGTGGACAGGGGGGTTTGGGCTACACCTTC. Residues: CASSGQGGLGYTF.

CDR3 protein: CASSLSYYEQYF. In DNA form, the CDR3 reads TGTGCCAGCAGTTTATCTTACTACGAGCAGTACTTC. The V gene is TRBV27, the J gene TRBJ2-7; D remains unclear. Germline assignment: CDR1 MNHEY and CDR2 SMNVEV (reference sequence). V was shortened by 0 bases and J by 3 bases, with 3 bases between the two germline ends. This CDR3 contains 12 residues.

CDR3 residues: CASSEGQGFRGYTF. The CDR3 bases are TGTGCCAGCAGTGAAGGGCAGGGCTTTAGGGGCTACACCTTC. This chain uses TRBV6-1 with TRBJ1-2; D possibly corresponds to TRBD1 (5 bases). The CDR3 has 14 amino acids. V was shortened by 1 base and J by 8 bases, with 14 bases between the two germline ends. Germline V gene sequence: CDR1 MNHNS, CDR2 SASEGT.

Notes on this clone: The sample contains more than one DNA sequence encoding this CDR3. This sequence joins TRBV7-9 and TRBJ1-6; no clear D. The length of the CDR3 is 13 residues. V was clipped by 3 bases and J by 7 bases, with 7 bases between them. Germline loops: CDR1 SEHNR, CDR2 FQNEAQ (reference sequence). The DNA of the CDR3 is TGTGCCAGCAGCTTGGCCCCGAATTCACCCCTCCACTTT. It specifies CASSLAPNSPLHF.

The V and J genes are TRBV28 and TRBJ2-7; 11 bases align to TRBD2. CDR3 length equals 16 residues. In germline, CDR1 is MDHEN, CDR2 SYDVKM. The junction had 6 bases not matched to a gene; V was cut back by 5 bases and J by 0 bases. CDR3 loop: CASSPWGTSGSYEQYF. CDR3 DNA: TGTGCCAGCAGTCCGTGGGGGACTAGCGGCTCCTACGAGCAGTACTTC.

The chain couples TRBV5-1 to TRBJ2-3, with a possible D match to TRBD1 (5 bases). V was cut by 3 bases and J by 2 bases, with 16 bases left in between. This CDR3 comprises 16 residues. The germline V gene has CDR1 SGHRS and CDR2 YFSETQ. CDR3 DNA: TGCGCCAGCAGCTATGGTGGCAGGGCCTCCACAGATACGCAGTATTTT. Amino acids: CASSYGGRASTDTQYF. The variable domain in full, completed from reference TRBV5-1 and TRBJ2-3, reads KAGVTQTPRYLIKTRGQQVTLSCSPISGHRSVSWYQQTPGQGLQFLFEYFSETQRNKGNFPGRFSGRQFSNSRSEMNVSTLELGDSALYLCASSYGGRASTDTQYFGPGTRLTVL.

The chain carries TRBV5-5 and TRBJ2-5; D is unresolved. V was trimmed by 0 bases and J by 5 bases, leaving 8 bases between them. There are 13 residues in the CDR3. Germline CDR1 is SGHKS and CDR2 is YYEKEE (reference sequence). CDR3: CASSLEPPETQYF. The CDR3 region has the DNA TGTGCCAGCAGCTTGGAGCCGCCCGAGACCCAGTACTTC.

The sample holds a few counts of this clone. The chain couples TRBV27 to TRBJ1-5, with a tentative D call TRBD1 (5 bases). This CDR3 spans 16 amino acids. Trimming left V 2 bases short and J 6 bases short, with 17 bases between. The germline gives CDR1 MNHEY, CDR2 SMNVEV (reference sequence). CDR3 DNA: TGTGCCAGCAGTTTAAAGGGGACTGTACTCCGTCAGCCCCAGCATTTT. Translation gives CASSLKGTVLRQPQHF.

This chain uses TRBV28 with TRBJ2-5; maybe TRBD2 (6 bases). CDR3 length equals 13 residues. Deletions cut 10 bases from V and 4 bases from J, with 16 bases between. CDR1 MDHEN and CDR2 SYDVKM come from the germline V gene. The DNA of the CDR3 is TGTGCCACCCTAGGCCGGGGGACAGAGACCCAGTACTTC. Translation gives CATLGRGTETQYF.

V and J are TRBV6-4 and TRBJ1-5; D uncertain. Germline V gene data show CDR1 as MRHNA and CDR2 as SNTAGT. Trimming took 0 bases from V and 3 from J, leaving 6 bases between them. The length of the CDR3 is 14 residues. The CDR3: CASSDSRYNQPQHF. As DNA, the CDR3 is TGTGCCAGCAGTGACTCCAGGTACAATCAGCCCCAGCATTTT.

This rearrangement joins TRBV7-9 to TRBJ2-1, with 8 bases fitting TRBD1. V lost 5 bases to trimming and J lost 5 bases; unmatched junction nucleotides: 5. This CDR3 contains 14 residues. CDR1 SEHNR and CDR2 FQNEAQ come from the germline V gene (reference sequence). CDR3 amino acids: CASSPWTGNNEQFF. DNA of the CDR3: TGTGCCAGCAGCCCATGGACAGGGAACAATGAGCAGTTCTTC. Filled out from reference TRBV7-9 and TRBJ2-1, the complete variable domain reads DTGVSQNPRHKITKRGQNVTFRCDPISEHNRLYWYRQTLGQGPEFLTYFQNEAQLEKSRLLSDRFSAERPKGSFSTLEIQRTEQGDSAMYLCASSPWTGNNEQFFGPGTRLTVL.